The next 16 T cell receptor beta chains were all read from a single sample in a study of neurological immune-mediated disorders. TCRdb analysed the 5' RACE reads with MiXCR anew, one entry per CDR3 protein. The sample contains around 55,000 distinct CDR3 sequences, just under 4% of which appear only once. Input material: CD4+ T cells from blood. The receptor set was obtained from a woman aged 35 to 49 with multiple sclerosis.

Many counts were recorded for this clonotype. The CDR3 DNA reads TGCAGTGCTAGGAACCCCGGGACAGGGAATTCACCCCTCCACTTT. Its translation is CSARNPGTGNSPLHF. The chain combines TRBV20-1 with TRBJ1-6, with TRBD1 matching over 9 bases. The V gene end was trimmed by 3 bases and the J gene end by 7 bases; junction bases not matched to a gene: 7. The CDR3 is 15 residues long. Germline V gene lookup returns CDR1 DFQATT and CDR2 SNEGSKA (reference sequence).

This clonotype was detected many times. This chain links TRBV20-1 with TRBJ1-1; D is ambiguous. Germline-derived CDR1 and CDR2 are DFQATT and SNEGSKA (reference sequence). The CDR3 loop spans 10 amino acids. V was clipped by 3 bases and J by 5 bases, with 4 bases between them. The CDR3 DNA reads TGCAGTGCTAGGAGAACTGAAGCTTTCTTT. It translates to CSARRTEAFF.

This clonotype occurred a few times. The CDR3 nucleotides read TGTGCCTCCAGGGAAGCTGCAACTAATGAAAAACTGTTTTTT. This translates into CASREAATNEKLFF. The V and J genes are TRBV10-3 and TRBJ1-4, with a weak D call TRBD1 (5 bases). The ends were cut back, 11 bases at V and 0 bases at J, with 13 bases in the middle. Per germline, CDR1 ENHRY and CDR2 SYGVKD. CDR3 length equals 14 residues.

This clonotype was seen many times. V usage is TRBV6-2 or TRBV6-3 and J usage is TRBJ2-1; TRBD2 matches 12 bases. V lost 2 bases and J lost 7; bases outside the gene matches: 6. Looked up from germline, CDR1 is MNHEY and CDR2 is SVGEGT. This CDR3 has 16 amino acids. CDR3 sequence reads: CASSYVLAGGRNEQFF. DNA of the CDR3: TGTGCCAGCAGTTACGTCCTAGCGGGGGGGCGGAATGAGCAGTTCTTC.

This clonotype was detected many times. This chain connects TRBV7-9 to TRBJ2-2, with TRBD1 matching over 7 bases. The CDR3 loop spans 18 amino acids. Germline CDR1 reads SEHNR; CDR2 reads FQNEAQ (reference sequence). V was clipped by 0 bases and J by 4 bases; unmatched bases: 11. This chain's CDR3 is CASSLANRGEGVTGELFF. DNA for the CDR3: TGTGCCAGCAGCTTAGCTAACAGGGGAGAGGGAGTCACCGGGGAGCTGTTTTTT.

This clonotype was observed at least ten times. The chain has TRBV20-1 and TRBJ1-5, with TRBD1 as a possible D gene (5 bases). V was pared by 0 bases and J by 3 bases, with 9 bases between. CDR1 is DFQATT and CDR2 is SNEGSKA in the germline V gene (reference sequence). This CDR3 region has 14 residues. The CDR3, as DNA: TGCAGTGCTAGAGAACGGGGACCCAATCAGCCCCAGCATTTT. Translating it yields CSARERGPNQPQHF.

This clonotype was counted ten times or more. This chain links TRBV10-3 with TRBJ2-7; no reliable D call. This CDR3 contains 16 residues. The V and J ends lost 5 bases and 4 bases respectively, with 21 bases between them. The germline V gene has CDR1 ENHRY and CDR2 SYGVKD. The CDR3 DNA follows: TGTGCCATCAGTAGCGCAACCGCAGGTGAAGGTTACGAGCAGTACTTC. Translated: CAISSATAGEGYEQYF.

This clonotype was seen at least ten times. The chain uses TRBV4-2 and TRBJ1-2; D remains unclear. The CDR3 consists of 12 residues. Trimming left V 6 bases short and J 4 bases short, with 9 bases between. Germline V gives CDR1 LGHNA, CDR2 YNFKEQ. This CDR3 reads CASRSVVYGYTF. Here the CDR3 DNA reads TGTGCCAGCAGGTCTGTCGTCTATGGCTACACCTTC.

The chain combines TRBV20-1 with TRBJ1-5; possibly TRBD1 for D (5 bases). Germline V gene data show CDR1 as DFQATT and CDR2 as SNEGSKA (reference sequence). Between the trimmed V and J ends, which lost 6 bases and 4 bases, there was a span of 10 bases. This CDR3 is built from 12 residues. CDR3 sequence reads: CSAAPGNQPQHF. CDR3 DNA sequence: TGCAGTGCGGCTCCAGGGAATCAGCCCCAGCATTTT.

This clonotype appeared many times. The chain carries TRBV11-2 and TRBJ1-1, with 7 bases lining up with TRBD1. J lost 4 bases, V lost 6 bases, and 5 bases had no gene match. This CDR3 is 13 amino acids long. The germline V gene encodes CDR1 SGHAT and CDR2 FQNNGV. CDR3 sequence reads: CASSARGGTEAFF. The CDR3 DNA sequence: TGTGCCAGCAGTGCCAGGGGGGGCACTGAAGCTTTCTTT.

This clonotype was seen a handful of times. V and J are TRBV15 and TRBJ1-5; D ambiguous. The CDR3 runs to 14 residues. The V and J ends lost 2 bases and 4 bases respectively, with 9 bases between them. The germline CDR1 and CDR2 sequences are LNHNV and YYDKDF (reference sequence). The CDR3 DNA follows: TGTGCCACCAGCAGAAACACCGTTAATCAGCCCCAGCATTTT. Amino acid sequence: CATSRNTVNQPQHF.

This clonotype has a count of ten or more. The rearrangement links TRBV10-3 to TRBJ1-1; D not resolved. Trimming left V 7 bases short and J 1 base short, with 4 bases between. The CDR3 extends over 11 amino acids. Germline-derived CDR1 and CDR2 are ENHRY and SYGVKD. The CDR3 region is CAIKGNTEAFF. CDR3 DNA: TGTGCCATCAAGGGGAACACTGAAGCTTTCTTT.

Ten or more counts support this clonotype. The rearrangement uses TRBV7-9 and TRBJ1-3; D is unclear. Trimming pared 10 bases from V and 8 bases from J, leaving 21 bases between. Looked up from germline, CDR1 is SEHNR and CDR2 is FQNEAQ (reference sequence). The CDR3 sequence is 14 residues long. The CDR3 sequence: CAIPKDRPGDTIYF. CDR3 in DNA: TGTGCCATCCCGAAGGACCGACCTGGGGACACCATATATTTT.

This clonotype was seen at least ten times. The genes are TRBV2 and TRBJ1-5; D may be TRBD1 (6 bases). Trimming took off 8 bases at V and 2 bases at J, with 22 bases between the two ends. Germline V gene sequence: CDR1 SNHLY, CDR2 FYNNEI. The CDR3 runs 17 residues. CDR3 sequence: CASWGGAGGGRNQPQHF. DNA of the CDR3: TGTGCCAGCTGGGGGGGTGCCGGGGGCGGCCGCAATCAGCCCCAGCATTTT.

This clonotype occurred many times. The CDR3, as DNA: TGTGCCAGCAGTGAAAGCAGGAACACTGAAGCTTTCTTT. Translated: CASSESRNTEAFF. This chain connects TRBV6-1 to TRBJ1-1; D ambiguous. CDR1 and CDR2 (germline): MNHNS, SASEGT. The CDR3 is 13 residues long. The ends were cut back, 2 bases at V and 1 base at J, with 5 bases in the middle.

Ten or more counts support this clonotype. CDR3 loop: CASSAGTSMTDTQYF. In DNA form, the CDR3 reads TGTGCCAGCAGCGCCGGGACTAGCATGACAGATACGCAGTATTTT. The chain combines TRBV5-8 with TRBJ2-3; 9 bases match TRBD2. This CDR3 comprises 15 residues. Germline values: CDR1 SGHTS, CDR2 YDEGEE. V trimming: 4 bases; J trimming: 3 bases; junction bases outside the gene matches: 6.